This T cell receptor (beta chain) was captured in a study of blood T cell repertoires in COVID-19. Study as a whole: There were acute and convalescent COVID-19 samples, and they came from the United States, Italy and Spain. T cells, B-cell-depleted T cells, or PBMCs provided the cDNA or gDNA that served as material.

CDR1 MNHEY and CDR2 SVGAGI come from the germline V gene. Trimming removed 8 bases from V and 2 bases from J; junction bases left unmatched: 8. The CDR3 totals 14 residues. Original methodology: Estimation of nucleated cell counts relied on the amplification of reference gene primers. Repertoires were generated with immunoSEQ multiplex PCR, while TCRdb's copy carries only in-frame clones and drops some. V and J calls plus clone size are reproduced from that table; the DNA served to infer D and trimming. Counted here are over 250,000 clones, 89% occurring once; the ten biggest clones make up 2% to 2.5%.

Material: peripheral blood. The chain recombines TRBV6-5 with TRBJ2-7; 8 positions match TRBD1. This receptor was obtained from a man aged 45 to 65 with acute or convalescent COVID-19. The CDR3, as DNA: TGTGCCAGCGACCCCGGGACAGGTCCCTACGAGCAGTACTTC. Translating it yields CASDPGTGPYEQYF.